Listed below are T cell receptor beta chains from one sample, sequenced in a study of T-cell reconstitution after alpha-beta-depleted transplantation in children. TCRdb processed the PCR reads anew with MiXCR; each CDR3 protein has one entry. This sample has hundreds of thousands of distinct CDR3 sequences, with around 15% found just once. This specimen was PBMCs, mostly from graft donor cells, taken 360 days after TCRalphabeta/CD19-depleted stem cell transplant. Receptors were obtained from a male patient aged 2-15 years who had a stem cell transplant for acute lymphoblastic leukemia, so the T cells may come from the graft donor. The CDR3 runs from the conserved cysteine through the conserved F or W. Fields, in order: CDR3 protein, CDR3 DNA, clone size, J gene, V gene, CDR3 length, D gene. The D gene is left open where the match is weak. Only part of the rows carry a size: once, few, many, or a class if the clone is expanded.

cdr3_aa: CASSQARGGEETQYF
cdr3_nt: TGTGCCAGCAGCCAAGCTCGGGGAGGGGAAGAGACCCAGTACTTC
clone_size: NA
j_call: TRBJ2-5
v_call: TRBV4-2
cdr3_length: 15
d_call: TRBD2

cdr3_aa: CATRRTGREDGYTF
cdr3_nt: TGTGCCACCAGGCGCACAGGGAGGGAAGACGGCTACACCTTC
clone_size: NA
j_call: TRBJ1-2
v_call: TRBV15
cdr3_length: 14
d_call: NA

cdr3_aa: CASSQGVSGGTDTQYF
cdr3_nt: TGCGCCAGCAGCCAAGGGGTCAGCGGGGGCACAGATACGCAGTATTTT
clone_size: NA
j_call: TRBJ2-3
v_call: TRBV4-3
cdr3_length: 16
d_call: TRBD2

cdr3_aa: CASSSGGAQTQYF
cdr3_nt: TGTGCCAGCAGTTCCGGCGGGGCTCAGACCCAGTACTTC
clone_size: NA
j_call: TRBJ2-5
v_call: TRBV27
cdr3_length: 13
d_call: NA

cdr3_aa: CSTKGGLVYEQYF
cdr3_nt: TGCAGTACTAAAGGGGGGCTTGTCTACGAGCAGTACTTC
clone_size: NA
j_call: TRBJ2-7
v_call: TRBV20-1
cdr3_length: 13
d_call: NA

cdr3_aa: CATSDSGLGKETQYF
cdr3_nt: TGTGCCACCAGTGATAGTGGACTAGGAAAAGAGACCCAGTACTTC
clone_size: few
j_call: TRBJ2-5
v_call: TRBV24-1
cdr3_length: 15
d_call: TRBD2

cdr3_aa: CASSQEVWTVNTEAFF
cdr3_nt: TGCGCCAGCAGCCAAGAAGTATGGACGGTAAACACTGAAGCTTTCTTT
clone_size: NA
j_call: TRBJ1-1
v_call: TRBV4-3
cdr3_length: 16
d_call: NA

cdr3_aa: CASNDLSHEQYF
cdr3_nt: TGTGCCAGCAACGACCTATCCCACGAGCAGTACTTC
clone_size: few
j_call: TRBJ2-7
v_call: TRBV5-8
cdr3_length: 12
d_call: NA

cdr3_aa: CASTFLTEGPRDTQYF
cdr3_nt: TGTGCCAGCACCTTCCTGACGGAGGGCCCGAGGGATACGCAGTATTTT
clone_size: NA
j_call: TRBJ2-3
v_call: TRBV12-3/TRBV12-4
cdr3_length: 16
d_call: NA

cdr3_aa: CASSPPTNQETQYF
cdr3_nt: TGTGCCAGCAGCCCGCCCACTAACCAAGAGACCCAGTACTTC
clone_size: few
j_call: TRBJ2-5
v_call: TRBV9
cdr3_length: 14
d_call: NA

cdr3_aa: CASSEGQGFYGYTF
cdr3_nt: TGTGCCAGCAGTGAAGGCCAGGGGTTCTATGGCTACACCTTC
clone_size: NA
j_call: TRBJ1-2
v_call: TRBV25-1
cdr3_length: 14
d_call: NA

cdr3_aa: CASSGRTSGPTGELLF
cdr3_nt: TGTGCCAGCAGTGGGAGGACTAGCGGGCCCACCGGGGAGCTGCTTTTT
clone_size: NA
j_call: TRBJ2-2
v_call: TRBV25-1
cdr3_length: 16
d_call: TRBD2

cdr3_aa: CSANSGSFNQPQHF
cdr3_nt: TGCAGTGCTAATTCCGGGTCCTTCAATCAGCCCCAGCATTTT
clone_size: few
j_call: TRBJ1-5
v_call: TRBV20-1
cdr3_length: 14
d_call: NA

cdr3_aa: CASSEALTNEQYYNEQFF
cdr3_nt: TGTGCCAGCAGTGAAGCTCTTACCAACGAACAGTATTACAATGAGCAGTTCTTC
clone_size: NA
j_call: TRBJ2-1
v_call: TRBV6-1
cdr3_length: 18
d_call: NA

cdr3_aa: CSASRGSSFGANQPQHF
cdr3_nt: TGCAGTGCTAGCCGCGGGAGTTCATTCGGAGCTAATCAGCCCCAGCATTTT
clone_size: many
j_call: TRBJ1-5
v_call: TRBV20-1
cdr3_length: 17
d_call: NA

cdr3_aa: CASSLDPDRAENIYNEQFF
cdr3_nt: TGTGCCAGCAGCTTAGACCCGGACAGGGCGGAAAACATTTACAATGAGCAGTTCTTC
clone_size: NA
j_call: TRBJ2-1
v_call: TRBV11-2
cdr3_length: 19
d_call: TRBD1